A selection of T cell receptor beta chains follows, all from one sample in a study of blood T cell repertoires in COVID-19. Method: immunoSEQ multiplex PCR; TCRdb's copy keeps in-frame clones and lacks some. The table lists about 280,000 clones, roughly nine tenths of them singletons. Sequences were obtained from peripheral blood. These receptors were taken from a woman aged 45-65 years who had recovered from COVID-19. The CDR3 runs from the conserved cysteine through the conserved F or W. The D gene is left open where the match is weak. Size is stated for part of the rows, as once, few or many counts, or as a class when the clone is expanded.

J | V | length | D | size | DNA | CDR3
TRBJ1-3 | TRBV6-5 | 14 | TRBD1 | few | TGTGCCAACAGTTACCAGGGGGGTTGGAACACCATATATTTT | CANSYQGGWNTIYF
TRBJ1-1 | TRBV27 | 13 | - | once | TGTGCCAGCAGTTTCATCAGGAACACTGAAGCTTTCTTT | CASSFIRNTEAFF
TRBJ1-5 | TRBV9 | 14 | - | - | TGTGCCAGCAGCTTAGGACGGAGCGGGCAGCCCCAGCATTTT | CASSLGRSGQPQHF
TRBJ1-1 | TRBV28 | 16 | TRBD1 | - | TGTGCCAGCAGTCCCGCTGGACAGGGGCAGGACACTGAAGCTTTCTTT | CASSPAGQGQDTEAFF
TRBJ1-5 | TRBV27 | 15 | TRBD1 | few | TGTGCCAGCAGGACGGGACAGGGGTTTAATCAGCCCCAGCATTTT | CASRTGQGFNQPQHF
TRBJ1-2 | TRBV28 | 13 | TRBD1 | - | TGTGCCAGCAGTTTAGGGACAGGGTTAGGCTACACCTTC | CASSLGTGLGYTF
TRBJ1-5 | TRBV7-2 | 14 | TRBD1 | - | TGTGCCAGCAGCGAGGGACAGGGGGATCAGCCCCAGCATTTT | CASSEGQGDQPQHF
TRBJ2-3 | TRBV15 | 15 | TRBD2 | - | TGTGCCACCAGGTTCGCGGGGGGACCCACAGATACGCAGTATTTT | CATRFAGGPTDTQYF
TRBJ1-6 | TRBV5-1 | 15 | - | once | TGCGCCAGCAGCTTGGACAGGGCTAATAATTCACCCCTCCACTTT | CASSLDRANNSPLHF
TRBJ2-3 | TRBV7-3 | 15 | TRBD1 | once | TGTGCCAGCAGCCCGTACGACAGGGTCACAGATACGCAGTATTTT | CASSPYDRVTDTQYF
TRBJ1-2 | TRBV5-6 | 15 | TRBD1 | - | TGTGCCAGCAGCTTCCTAGGACAGGGCACTGGGGGCTACACCTTC | CASSFLGQGTGGYTF
TRBJ2-1 | TRBV24-1 | 17 | - | - | TGTGCCACCAGTGACCCACTAGCTTCGAGCTCCTACAATGAGCAGTTCTTC | CATSDPLASSSYNEQFF
TRBJ1-2 | TRBV16 | 14 | - | - | TGTGCCAGCAGCCAATTCTACAGGGAGAGGGGCTACACCTTC | CASSQFYRERGYTF
TRBJ1-2 | TRBV6-5 | 14 | TRBD1 | once | TGTGCCAGCAGTCGGACAGGGGGAGACTATGGCTACACCTTC | CASSRTGGDYGYTF
TRBJ2-7 | TRBV7-9 | 15 | TRBD1 | few | TGTGCCAGCAGCCAACCCCTGGGACAGGTCTACGAGCAGTACTTC | CASSQPLGQVYEQYF
TRBJ1-2 | TRBV7-2 | 15 | TRBD1 | - | TGTGCCAGCAGCTTAACTCGACAGGGGGGGTATGGCTACACCTTC | CASSLTRQGGYGYTF
TRBJ2-7 | TRBV15 | 13 | - | - | TGTGCCACCAGCAGAGACCGCGGGTTCGAGCAGTACTTC | CATSRDRGFEQYF
TRBJ1-2 | TRBV5-1 | 17 | TRBD1 | - | TGCGCCAGCAGCTTGGAGGGCAGGGGGCTGTTGGACTATGGCTACACCTTC | CASSLEGRGLLDYGYTF
TRBJ1-1 | TRBV5-1 | 16 | TRBD1 | - | TGCGCCAGCAGCTCCGCGGGACAGGTTTCTAACACTGAAGCTTTCTTT | CASSSAGQVSNTEAFF
TRBJ2-7 | TRBV27 | 15 | TRBD1 | - | TGTGCCAGCAGTTTATTTAGGACAGGGGGCGTCGAGCAGTACTTC | CASSLFRTGGVEQYF
TRBJ1-3 | TRBV7-2 | 12 | - | - | TGTGCCAGCAGCAGGGATTGGGGACACGAATATTTT | CASSRDWGHEYF
TRBJ1-4 | TRBV5-1 | 15 | TRBD1 | - | TGCGCCAGCAGCTTGGGGGGACAGGGTTCTGAAAAACTGTTTTTT | CASSLGGQGSEKLFF
TRBJ1-2 | TRBV6-5 | 13 | TRBD1 | - | TGTGCCAGCAGTACCGGACAGGGACTTGGCTACACCTTC | CASSTGQGLGYTF
TRBJ2-3 | TRBV10-3 | 18 | TRBD2 | - | TGTGCCATCAGTGAGACGTCCCAACTAGCGGGACTCACAGATACGCAGTATTTT | CAISETSQLAGLTDTQYF
TRBJ2-7 | TRBV9 | 15 | TRBD1 | once | TGTGCCAGCAGCCCCGGACAGGGGATCGCCTACGAGCAGTACTTC | CASSPGQGIAYEQYF
TRBJ1-1 | TRBV5-5 | 14 | - | - | TGTGCCAGCAGCTTGGAGTGGGCTAACACTGAAGCTTTCTTT | CASSLEWANTEAFF
TRBJ2-7 | TRBV27 | 13 | - | - | TGTGCCAGCAGTTTCCAGGGGACCTACGAGCAGTACTTC | CASSFQGTYEQYF
TRBJ1-2 | TRBV29-1 | 12 | TRBD1 | - | TGCAGCGGCGTACAGGGGGCGGATGGCTACACCTTC | CSGVQGADGYTF
TRBJ1-1 | TRBV28 | 18 | TRBD1 | - | TGTGCCAGCACCAAAGGATATCTACTGGGACAGGGGGTAACTGAAGCTTTCTTT | CASTKGYLLGQGVTEAFF
TRBJ1-2 | TRBV6-6 | 13 | - | - | TGTGCCAGCAGTCAAGATGACAGATATGGCTACACCTTC | CASSQDDRYGYTF
TRBJ1-5 | TRBV6-5 | 16 | - | - | TGTGCCAGCAGTTACTCAGGAGGGGCCGGCAATCAGCCCCAGCATTTT | CASSYSGGAGNQPQHF
TRBJ2-1 | TRBV11-2 | 18 | TRBD2 | - | TGTGCCAGCAGCTTAGTGCCTAGCGGATCCCAACCCTACAATGAGCAGTTCTTC | CASSLVPSGSQPYNEQFF
TRBJ2-3 | TRBV5-1 | 14 | TRBD1 | - | TGCGCCAGCAGCACAGGACAGGGGTTTGATACGCAGTATTTT | CASSTGQGFDTQYF
TRBJ1-5 | TRBV30 | 15 | - | - | TGTGCCTGGAGTGGGGACTCAGGGTTGGATCAGCCCCAGCATTTT | CAWSGDSGLDQPQHF
TRBJ2-7 | TRBV6-5 | 11 | - | - | TGTGCCAGCTGGAGGTCGGGCGAGCAGTACTTC | CASWRSGEQYF
TRBJ1-5 | TRBV30 | 13 | - | - | TGTGCCTGGAGTGTAAATGAGGAAGCGCCCCAGCATTTT | CAWSVNEEAPQHF
TRBJ2-7 | TRBV21-1 | 14 | - | - | TGTGCCAGCGCCTATGACAGAGAACACTACGAGCAGTACTTC | CASAYDREHYEQYF
TRBJ2-1 | TRBV9 | 16 | TRBD2 | - | TGTGCCAGCAGCGTAGAGCTAGCGGGAGTTCGTAATGAGCAGTTCTTC | CASSVELAGVRNEQFF
TRBJ2-5 | TRBV30 | 12 | TRBD1 | - | TGTGCCTGGAGAGACAGGGGCCAGACCCAGTACTTC | CAWRDRGQTQYF
TRBJ2-1 | TRBV4-1 | 15 | - | - | TGCGCCAGCAGCCGACAAGCGGCTTCCTACAATGAGCAGTTCTTC | CASSRQAASYNEQFF
TRBJ1-1 | TRBV4-1 | 15 | TRBD1 | - | TGCGCCAGCAGCCTTGTGACAGGGACGAACACTGAAGCTTTCTTT | CASSLVTGTNTEAFF
TRBJ2-3 | TRBV7-3 | 15 | TRBD2 | - | TGTGCCAGCAGCTTATTGGCTAGCGGGAGAGATACGCAGTATTTT | CASSLLASGRDTQYF